This T cell receptor beta chain was recorded in a study of T cells expressing NK-cell markers. Overall study: It was sorted CD3+CD56+NKG2C+, CD3+CD56+NKG2C- and CD3+CD56-NKG2C+ T cells that supplied the TCR beta repertoires. Just one sequenced donor of eight was HCMV-seronegative, while seven were seropositive.

Germline V CDR1 and CDR2: SGHTS, YDEGEE. The CDR3 has 17 amino acids. Study results and limitations: The study left the HCMV specificity of expanded NKG2C+ T cell clones unresolved. CD8+ T cells in over five donors included dominant NKG2C+ clonotypes at about 1.0-8%.

Turning to this clonotype: Its target is not known.

TCRdb re-called the 5' RACE reads, yielding one record per CDR3 amino acid sequence without DNA. This sample contains 400,000 to 550,000 distinct CDR3 sequences. Sequences were obtained from blood T cells: a sorted CD56 or NKG2C T cell subset, CD4+ or CD8+ T cells, or bulk PBMC T cells (not recorded which). The receptor was derived from a woman aged 18-70 years in good health. This rearrangement joins TRBV5-8 to TRBJ2-5; the TRBD1 assignment by TCRdb is unverifiable without DNA. CDR3 region: CASSLGSWTGVQETQYF.